Below, 24 T cell receptor beta chains from the same sample are listed, as sequenced in a study of T-cell reconstitution after alpha-beta-depleted transplantation in children. Using unique molecular identifiers, the investigators prepared the TCRbeta library. TCRdb redid the calling of the PCR reads with MiXCR, one entry per CDR3 protein. The sample lists a few hundred thousand distinct CDR3 sequences; 9.9% were seen once. The material was PBMCs from the stem cell graft donor, obtained from the stem cell graft. These receptors originate from a human donor who donated a stem cell graft to a child with SCID.

This clonotype was seen more than once but under ten times. The chain employs TRBV20-1 and TRBJ2-3; TRBD2 matches 12 bases. Per the germline V gene, CDR1 is DFQATT and CDR2 is SNEGSKA (reference sequence). The CDR3 spans 16 residues. The trim removed 0 bases at V and 4 bases at J, leaving 5 bases unmatched. CDR3 amino acids: CSARDPSGGAPDTQYF. The CDR3 DNA sequence: TGCAGTGCTAGAGATCCTAGCGGGGGGGCCCCAGATACGCAGTATTTT.

The chain couples TRBV20-1 to TRBJ2-1, with TRBD2 identical over 15 bases. The length of the CDR3 is 13 residues. Trimming removed 6 bases from V and 7 bases from J; junction bases left unmatched: 1. The germline V gene has CDR1 DFQATT and CDR2 SNEGSKA (reference sequence). The CDR3 reads CSAGTSGGNEQFF. DNA of the CDR3: TGCAGTGCAGGGACTAGCGGGGGGAATGAGCAGTTCTTC.

In this sample, this clonotype turned up a few times. V and J are TRBV3-1 and TRBJ2-3; 9 positions agree with TRBD2. V shed 4 bases and J 10 bases; nucleotides not matched to a gene: 6. This CDR3 comprises 13 residues. Per germline, CDR1 LGHDT and CDR2 YNNKEL (reference sequence). CDR3 bases: TGTGCCAGCAGCCCGACTAGCGGAACCGCGCAGTATTTT. Its protein product is CASSPTSGTAQYF.

This clonotype was recorded at least ten times. The chain uses TRBV12-3 or TRBV12-4 and TRBJ1-5; D remains unclear. The CDR3 has 14 residues. The V and J ends lost 5 bases and 6 bases respectively, with 14 bases between them. The CDR3 spells CASSQVLGSQPQHF. In DNA form, the CDR3 reads TGTGCCAGCAGTCAAGTCCTGGGCAGTCAGCCCCAGCATTTT.

The chain recombines TRBV20-1 with TRBJ1-6, with D maybe TRBD1 (6 bases). CDR1 is DFQATT and CDR2 is SNEGSKA in the germline V gene (reference sequence). The V and J ends lost 8 bases and 0 bases respectively, with 17 bases between them. The CDR3 loop spans 16 amino acids. CDR3 DNA: TGCAGTTCCCGCCTAGGGGGAAGCTCCTATAATTCACCCCTCCACTTT. As protein: CSSRLGGSSYNSPLHF.

The V call is TRBV4-2, the J call TRBJ2-5, with 8 nucleotides matching TRBD2. This CDR3 spans 14 amino acids. The germline V gene encodes CDR1 LGHNA and CDR2 YNFKEQ. J was trimmed by 3 bases and V by 2 bases; bases with no gene match: 2. This chain's CDR3 is CASSQTGGEETQYF. The CDR3 DNA reads as TGTGCCAGCAGCCAAACGGGGGGGGAAGAGACCCAGTACTTC.

This chain connects TRBV9 to TRBJ2-1; a possible D gene is TRBD1 (6 bases). The germline gives CDR1 SGDLS, CDR2 YYNGEE. Trimming removed 3 bases at V and 8 bases at J, with 15 bases between. The CDR3 is 14 amino acids. The CDR3 loop is CASSGRTDLDEQFF. The CDR3 bases are TGTGCCAGCAGCGGACGGACAGATCTCGATGAGCAGTTCTTC.

This chain uses TRBV12-3 or TRBV12-4 with TRBJ2-5; 7 bases line up with TRBD2. The trim removed 3 bases at V and 5 bases at J, leaving 9 bases unmatched. This CDR3 region has 15 residues. The CDR3 bases are TGTGCCAGCAGTTTGGGCGGGGGAGGATGGGAGACCCAGTACTTC. Residues: CASSLGGGGWETQYF.

This clonotype showed up just a few times. The CDR3 coding sequence is TGCAGCGTGGATACTGTAGCTAACTATGGCTACACCTTC. Residues: CSVDTVANYGYTF. The V gene is TRBV29-1, the J gene TRBJ1-2; D not certain. There are 13 residues in the CDR3. Looked up from germline, CDR1 is SQVTM and CDR2 is ANQGSEA. With 6 bases removed from V and 0 bases from J, the gap between germline ends came to 11 bases. Drawing the rest from reference TRBV29-1 and TRBJ1-2, the complete variable domain is SAVISQKPSRDICQRGTSLTIQCQVDSQVTMMFWYRQQPGQSLTLIATANQGSEATYESGFVIDKFPISRPNLTFSTLTVSNMSPEDSSIYLCSVDTVANYGYTFGSGTRLTVV.

This clonotype was seen repeatedly, ten times or more. The germline gene is not matched at one end of the junction; a read error may be the cause. V and J are TRBV5-1 and TRBJ2-2; no clear D. CDR1 SGHRS and CDR2 YFSETQ come from the germline V gene. The CDR3 has 14 residues. CDR3 in DNA: TGTGCCAGCAGTTTGGGCCAGAACACCGGGGAGCTGTTTTTT. Its protein product is CASSLGQNTGELFF. Based on the CDR3 plus reference TRBV5-1 and TRBJ2-2, the full variable domain is KAGVTQTPRYLIKTRGQQVTLSCSPISGHRSVSWYQQTPGQGLQFLFEYFSETQRNKGNFPGRFSGRQFSNSRSEMNVSTLELGDSALYLCASSLGQNTGELFFGEGSRLTVL.

The rearrangement links TRBV5-5 to TRBJ1-1; tentatively, D is TRBD1 (6 bases). The ends were cut back, 3 bases at V and 11 bases at J, with 23 bases in the middle. This CDR3 comprises 15 residues. CDR1 is SGHKS, CDR2 YYEKEE, per germline (reference sequence). CDR3 sequence reads: CASSYRDTSYNAAFF. The CDR3 DNA follows: TGTGCCAGCAGCTACCGGGACACCTCATATAATGCGGCTTTCTTT.

This chain connects TRBV7-9 to TRBJ2-5; 9 nucleotides line up with TRBD1. CDR1 and CDR2 (germline): SEHNR, FQNEAQ (reference sequence). The V segment lost 5 bases and the J segment 5 bases; nucleotides outside the gene matches: 6. CDR3 length: 14 residues. CDR3 sequence reads: CASSHTGGHETQYF. The CDR3 DNA is TGTGCCAGCAGCCACACAGGGGGCCATGAGACCCAGTACTTC.

The V gene is TRBV5-1, the J gene TRBJ2-1, with 13 bases that match TRBD2. Trimming removed 5 bases from V and 2 bases from J; junction bases left unmatched: 7. This CDR3 is built from 17 residues. In germline, CDR1 is SGHRS, CDR2 YFSETQ. This chain's CDR3 is CASRALAGGDPYNEQFF. CDR3 DNA sequence: TGCGCCAGCAGGGCACTAGCGGGGGGGGATCCCTACAATGAGCAGTTCTTC.

In its sample, this clonotype was seen a few times. The V and J genes are TRBV27 and TRBJ1-4; D is perhaps TRBD1 (5 bases). Germline V lookup: CDR1 MNHEY, CDR2 SMNVEV (reference sequence). V was trimmed by 5 bases and J by 0 bases, leaving 19 bases between them. The length of the CDR3 is 18 residues. For the CDR3, the DNA is TGTGCCAGCAGTCCCGGGGGTGGGGCGTGGGCAACTAATGAAAAACTGTTTTTT. Amino acid sequence: CASSPGGGAWATNEKLFF.

This clonotype was observed a few times. The V and J genes are TRBV20-1 and TRBJ2-3; D is perhaps TRBD1 (5 bases). The CDR3 is made up of 12 amino acids. V lost 2 bases, J lost 4 bases, and 7 bases lay in between. Germline V gene lookup returns CDR1 DFQATT and CDR2 SNEGSKA (reference sequence). The CDR3, as DNA: TGCAGTGCTAGACAGGGCGCAGATACGCAGTATTTT. Translation: CSARQGADTQYF.

The gene calls are TRBV6-6 and TRBJ1-1; tentative D call: TRBD1 (5 bases). CDR3 length equals 12 residues. Germline CDR1 is MNHNY and CDR2 is SVGAGI (reference sequence). V lost 0 bases and J lost 8, with 7 bases in between. CDR3 nucleotide sequence: TGTGCCAGCAGTTACTCTTGGGACGAAGCTTTCTTT. It is translated as CASSYSWDEAFF.

CDR3 nucleotides: TGTGCCAGCAGCTCCGGGACTAGCGGAAGCGAGCAGTACTTC. Protein: CASSSGTSGSEQYF. The gene calls are TRBV7-3 and TRBJ2-7; 11 bases map to TRBD2. This CDR3 is 14 amino acids long. The junction had 5 bases not matched to a gene; V was cut back by 4 bases and J by 6 bases. Germline CDR1 reads SGHTA; CDR2 reads FQGTGA.

This clonotype was detected many times. V and J are TRBV2 and TRBJ1-5; possible D gene TRBD1, 5 bases. This CDR3 is built from 14 residues. The germline CDR1 and CDR2 sequences are SNHLY and FYNNEI. Trimming took 6 bases from V and 7 from J, leaving 16 bases between them. CDR3 bases: TGTGCCAGCAGGACAGATGGGAGCAGCCAGCCCCAGCATTTT. Amino acids: CASRTDGSSQPQHF.

This clonotype showed up many times. The V and J genes are TRBV10-3 and TRBJ2-3; 10 positions agree with TRBD2. Germline V gives CDR1 ENHRY, CDR2 SYGVKD. This CDR3 has 16 residues. V lost 3 bases and J lost 2; bases outside the gene matches: 5. Here the CDR3 reads CAISELAGSSTDTQYF. The DNA for the CDR3 is TGTGCCATCAGTGAACTAGCGGGATCTTCCACAGATACGCAGTATTTT.

This clonotype occurred a few times. The rearrangement joins TRBV12-3 or TRBV12-4 to TRBJ1-4; the match to TRBD1 covers 7 bases. The J segment lost 7 bases and the V segment lost 6 bases, leaving 8 bases of the junction unmatched. CDR3 length equals 14 residues. The CDR3 is CASSPTGEGEKLFF. The CDR3 DNA reads as TGTGCCAGCAGCCCTACAGGGGAAGGTGAAAAACTGTTTTTT.

This clonotype appeared a few times. This rearrangement joins TRBV11-2 to TRBJ2-1; TRBD2 aligns across 12 bases. The V segment lost 6 bases and the J segment 12 bases; nucleotides outside the gene matches: 18. The CDR3 length is 17 residues. CDR1 and CDR2 (germline): SGHAT, FQNNGV. For the CDR3, the DNA is TGTGCCAGCAGTCTCCCATCCGGGACTAGCGGGCTACAAGGGCAGTTCTTC. Amino acid sequence: CASSLPSGTSGLQGQFF. The whole variable domain, remainder taken from reference TRBV11-2 and TRBJ2-1, is EAGVAQSPRYKIIEKRQSVAFWCNPISGHATLYWYQQILGQGPKLLIQFQNNGVVDDSQLPKDRFSAERLKGVDSTLKIQPAKLEDSAVYLCASSLPSGTSGLQGQFFGPGTRLTVL.

This clonotype was counted at least ten times. The CDR3 loop is CSANPGKDTQYF. The CDR3 DNA reads TGCAGTGCTAATCCGGGGAAAGATACGCAGTATTTT. V gene TRBV20-1 combines with J gene TRBJ2-3, with D perhaps matching TRBD2 (5 bases). Germline assignment: CDR1 DFQATT and CDR2 SNEGSKA (reference sequence). V shed 4 bases and J shed 5 bases, with 10 bases lying between them. This CDR3 spans 12 amino acids.

J is TRBJ2-1 and V is TRBV7-3; D is uncertain. Germline V gene data show CDR1 as SGHTA and CDR2 as FQGTGA. CDR3 length: 15 residues. Deletions cut 2 bases from V and 9 bases from J, with 17 bases between. CDR3 sequence reads: CASSLGFAPLGEQFF. As DNA, the CDR3 is TGTGCCAGCAGCTTAGGGTTCGCCCCTTTGGGTGAGCAGTTCTTC.

There are a few counts of this clonotype. The chain is built from TRBV3-1 and TRBJ2-3, with 9 bases matching TRBD2. Germline V lookup: CDR1 LGHDT, CDR2 YNNKEL (reference sequence). Trimming at V came to 1 base and at J to 4 bases, leaving 9 bases not matched to a gene. This CDR3 is 17 amino acids long. CDR3 nucleotides: TGTGCCAGCAGCCAAGTGCGCGGCGGGGGGGCAGCAGATACGCAGTATTTT. Its translation: CASSQVRGGGAADTQYF.